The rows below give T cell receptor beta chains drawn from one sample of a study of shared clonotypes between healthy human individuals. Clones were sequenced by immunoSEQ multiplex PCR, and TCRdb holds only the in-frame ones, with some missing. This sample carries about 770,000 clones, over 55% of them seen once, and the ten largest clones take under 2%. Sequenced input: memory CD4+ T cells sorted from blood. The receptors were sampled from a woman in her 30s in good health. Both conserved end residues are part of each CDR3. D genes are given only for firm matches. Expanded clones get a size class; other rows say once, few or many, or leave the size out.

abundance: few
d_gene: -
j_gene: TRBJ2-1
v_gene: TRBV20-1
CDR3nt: TGCAGTGCTAGTTGGAATGAGCAGTTCTTC
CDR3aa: CSASWNEQFF

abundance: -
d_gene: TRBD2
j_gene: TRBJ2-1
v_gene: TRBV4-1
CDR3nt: TGCGCCAGCAGCCAAGGGCATAGCGGGCGATACAATGAGCAGTTCTTC
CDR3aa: CASSQGHSGRYNEQFF

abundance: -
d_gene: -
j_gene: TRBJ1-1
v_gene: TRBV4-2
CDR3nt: TGTGCCAGCAGCCAAGACCAAGGGGCGCGGCGAAAGAACACTGAAGCTTTCTTT
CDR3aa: CASSQDQGARRKNTEAFF

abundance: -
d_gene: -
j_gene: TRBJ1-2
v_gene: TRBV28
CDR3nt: TGTGCCAGCACCTTCTGGGGGGGAGGCTACACCTTC
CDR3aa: CASTFWGGGYTF

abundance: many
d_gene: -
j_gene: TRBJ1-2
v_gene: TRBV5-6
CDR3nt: TGTGCCAGCAGCCTCCCAGGGACTCAGGCGAACTATGGCTACACCTTC
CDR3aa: CASSLPGTQANYGYTF

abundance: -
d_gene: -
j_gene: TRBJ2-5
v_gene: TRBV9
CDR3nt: TGTGCCAGCAGCTCTGGGGTTTCGGAGACCCAGTACTTC
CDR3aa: CASSSGVSETQYF

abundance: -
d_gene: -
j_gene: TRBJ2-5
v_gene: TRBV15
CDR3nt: TGTGCCACCAGCAGAGGGGACTCGAACCAAGAGACCCAGTACTTC
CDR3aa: CATSRGDSNQETQYF

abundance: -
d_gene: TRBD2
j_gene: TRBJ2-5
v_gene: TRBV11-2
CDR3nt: TGTGCCAGCAGCTTAGCGGGAGGGCCCGAGACCCAGTACTTC
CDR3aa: CASSLAGGPETQYF

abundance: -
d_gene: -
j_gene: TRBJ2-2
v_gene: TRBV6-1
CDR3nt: TGTGCCAGCAGACCCACAAACCACGGAACAAGGGAGCTGTTTTTT
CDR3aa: CASRPTNHGTRELFF

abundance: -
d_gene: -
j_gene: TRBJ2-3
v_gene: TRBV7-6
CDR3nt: TGTGCCAGCAGCCCAGACCCCAGCTCAGATACGCAGTATTTT
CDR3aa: CASSPDPSSDTQYF